Shown below are 11 T cell receptor beta chains from a single sample sequenced in a study of T-cell memory formation after mild COVID-19 (dated by TCRdb to the early 2020s). Receptor libraries were prepared by 5' RACE. Instrument used: Illumina NovaSeq 6000. The raw public reads went through TCRdb reprocessing: fastp at Q25, MiXCR clone calling, in-frame beta chains kept. All rows with the same CDR3 protein become a single entry with the most common DNA and genes. The sample table contains approximately 340,000 distinct CDR3 sequences; only one count was recorded for roughly 15% of them. The ten largest clones take up 20% to 25% of the sample. The sequencing sample was made of PBMCs or a T cell subset sorted from them (not recorded which). The source is a man between 18 and 29 years old who had mild COVID-19 (a few samples of this study predate the infection). The sample titles of this study are shuffled in the database, so cell type and time point are left out; the donor was told from shared clones.

CDR3 bases: TGTGCCAGCGGGGCTAGCGTTCGTGAGCAGTTCTTC. This sequence encodes CASGASVREQFF. V usage is TRBV27 and J usage is TRBJ2-1, with D possibly TRBD2 on 6 matching bases. Deletions cut 8 bases from V and 9 bases from J, with 14 bases between. Germline CDR1 and CDR2: MNHEY and SMNVEV (reference sequence). The CDR3 runs 12 residues.

The chain couples TRBV12-3 or TRBV12-4 to TRBJ2-2, with D possibly TRBD2 on 6 matching bases. There are 16 residues in the CDR3. Between the trimmed V and J ends, which lost 5 bases and 6 bases, there was a span of 19 bases. The CDR3 DNA is TGTGCCAGCAGTCTAGGAGGGACCCGCTCGTCCGGGGAGCTGTTTTTT. It yields the protein CASSLGGTRSSGELFF.

This clonotype turned up a few times. The chain has TRBV7-2 and TRBJ2-1; 7 nucleotides agree with TRBD1. Germline loops: CDR1 SGHTA, CDR2 FQGNSA. Trimming cost V 5 bases and J 4 bases; bases outside gene matches: 8. The CDR3 is made up of 15 amino acids. The CDR3, as DNA: TGTGCCAGCAGCCTCGGGCAGGGGGTATACAATGAGCAGTTCTTC. The encoded protein is CASSLGQGVYNEQFF.

The V and J genes are TRBV11-2 and TRBJ2-3; TRBD1 aligns across 11 bases. Trimming at V came to 5 bases and at J to 5 bases, leaving 6 bases not matched to a gene. The CDR3 sequence is 15 residues long. The germline V gene has CDR1 SGHAT and CDR2 FQNNGV. CDR3 residues: CASSIPGTGGDTQYF. CDR3 bases: TGTGCCAGCAGCATTCCCGGGACAGGGGGAGATACGCAGTATTTT.

This clonotype was seen more than once but under ten times. The J gene is TRBJ1-6, the V gene TRBV18; D is undetermined. This CDR3 contains 15 residues. Germline CDR1 is KGHSH and CDR2 is LQKENI. The V and J ends lost 3 bases and 5 bases respectively, with 11 bases between them. CDR3 DNA: TGTGCCAGCTCACCGTCCGGGATACATAATTCACCCCTCCACTTT. Translated, it gives CASSPSGIHNSPLHF.

This clonotype was recorded a few times. The V and J genes are TRBV9 and TRBJ2-1; D is perhaps TRBD2 (7 bases). Germline values: CDR1 SGDLS, CDR2 YYNGEE. The CDR3 consists of 16 residues. V lost 0 bases and J 4 bases, leaving 14 bases between the germline ends. The CDR3 coding sequence is TGTGCCAGCAGCGTAGAGGGGCGGGGGCCGTACAATGAGCAGTTCTTC. Translating it yields CASSVEGRGPYNEQFF.

In this sample, this clonotype turned up a few times. One junction end does not reproduce the germline sequence, and a read error may be involved. V and J are TRBV7-8 and TRBJ2-7, with a possible D match to TRBD2 (7 bases). The CDR3 is made up of 13 amino acids. CDR1 is SGHVS, CDR2 FQNEAQ, per germline. The CDR3 nucleotides are TGTGCCAGCAGCTTAGGGGGGCGGGGGACGGAAGACTTC. It translates to CASSLGGRGTEDF.

J is TRBJ2-6 and V is TRBV6-5, with a tentative D call TRBD1 (6 bases). V was trimmed by 3 bases and J by 0 bases, leaving 12 bases between them. This CDR3 comprises 17 residues. CDR1 and CDR2 from the germline V gene are MNHEY and SVGAGI. This CDR3 reads CASSYGRGSSGANVLTF. As DNA, the CDR3 is TGTGCCAGCAGTTATGGCAGGGGCAGCTCTGGGGCCAACGTCCTGACTTTC.

The chain carries TRBV21-1 and TRBJ2-7. TRBV21-1 is flagged as a pseudogene. The CDR3 is 10 residues long. The CDR3 sequence is CASDSYEQYV. The CDR3 DNA is TGTGCCAGCGACTCCTACGAGCAGTACGTC.

In its sample, this clonotype was seen many times. The J gene is TRBJ2-3, the V gene TRBV4-1, with 10 positions matching TRBD2. The CDR3 is 15 amino acids. The ends lost 5 bases at V and 1 base at J; junction bases unmatched: 3. Germline V gene lookup returns CDR1 MGHRA and CDR2 YSYEKL. CDR3 sequence (DNA): TGCGCCAGCAGCTTAACTAGCGGGGGCACAGATACGCAGTATTTT. Its protein product is CASSLTSGGTDTQYF.

This clonotype was found a few times. The gene calls are TRBV11-2 and TRBJ2-2; a possible D gene is TRBD1 (5 bases). Trimming pared 5 bases from V and 1 base from J, leaving 11 bases between. Germline values: CDR1 SGHAT, CDR2 FQNNGV. There are 15 residues in the CDR3. The CDR3 nucleotides read TGTGCCAGCAGCGAGACGACAGAGAACACCGGGGAGCTGTTTTTT. Translating gives CASSETTENTGELFF.